This T cell receptor beta chain originates from a study of T-cell memory formation after mild COVID-19. CDR1 and CDR2 (germline): MNHEY, SVGAGI. The CDR3 spans 15 residues. V trimming: 4 bases; J trimming: 10 bases; junction bases outside the gene matches: 6. One entry per CDR3 protein results from TCRdb running MiXCR on the 5' RACE reads. The sample holds 560,000 or so distinct CDR3 sequences, 17% seen once. Sequenced: PBMCs or a T cell subset sorted from them (not recorded which). The J gene is TRBJ2-1, the V gene TRBV6-5, with 14 bases fitting TRBD2. The sequence derives from an adult woman who had mild COVID-19 (a few samples of this study predate the infection). Cell type and time point are not known. The CDR3 sequence: CASSWTSGGPGEQFF. The CDR3 bases are TGTGCCAGCAGTTGGACTAGCGGGGGGCCGGGAGAGCAGTTCTTC.